This TCR beta chain was sequenced in a study of blood T cell repertoires in COVID-19 (dated by TCRdb to 2019 to 2021). About the study as a whole: Samples from collaborators originated in the United States, Italy and Spain and spanned both the acute and convalescent phases of COVID-19. The material from the prospective study consisted of cDNA or gDNA derived from T cells, B-cell-depleted T cells, or PBMCs. The dataset comprised deeply sampled blood TCRbeta repertoires from subjects exposed to, actively infected with, or recovered from COVID-19. The repertoires were released in a freely available public database meant as a resource for research on the immune response to SARS-CoV-2. Samples came from the ongoing ImmuneRACE study (first 160 participants) plus 1,254 subjects from 6 global collaborators. Sample metadata almost always included a de-identified subject ID, COVID-19 status, age in years and sex. Where HLA class I and class II types were available, the types were taken from metadata supplied by the sample provider, not from assay-based typing. Points the paper makes about the study in general: How much clinical and demographic metadata was included differed by source and by participant, and the metadata was provided uncurated.

V and J lose 0 bases and 0 bases, and a span of 6 bases separates them. The cysteine opens and the phenylalanine closes a CDR3 of 13 amino acids. Of the read, only the CDR3 DNA is kept; its 39 bases are in frame from base 1. The germline V gene (reference sequence) gives CDR1 as GTSNPN and CDR2 as SVGIG. TCRbeta CDR3 regions were amplified from genomic DNA using the immunoSEQ Assay, a bias-controlled multiplex PCR. The authors' analysis ran thus. The number of nucleated cells in each sample was estimated by amplification of reference gene primers within the assay. Sequence reads were collapsed and filtered to measure the absolute abundance of every unique TCRbeta CDR3 rearrangement. For each sample, productive Simpson clonality was calculated as the square root of Simpson's diversity index over productive rearrangements. The source is immuneACCESS, and TCRdb retained only in-frame sequences with V and J called. Part of the clones is not carried over; for the studies checked, unresolved V genes explain less than half of this, and the remainder is unexplained. Clonal size and the V and J genes are those of that table, whereas D and trimming came from the DNA. The sample table contains roughly 200,000 clones; only one count was recorded for roughly 88% of them. In total, the top ten clones hold 25% to 35% of the sample.

Each collaborating institution followed its own protocols to collect whole blood in K2EDTA tubes. For TCRbeta analysis, collaborators shipped samples as frozen whole blood, isolated PBMCs, or DNA extracted from either of those sample types. Details on this clone: Its antigen specificity is not known. Base qualities were left out, and no much larger clone turns up one base away.

The sequenced sample consisted of peripheral blood. The receptor chain draws on TRBV30 and TRBJ2-7; the D segment cannot be called with confidence. The sequence was obtained from a man in his forties with acute or convalescent COVID-19. The DNA sequence follows: TGTGCCTGGAGTGTACAGCCCTCCTACGAGCAGTACTTC. This is translated as CAWSVQPSYEQYF.